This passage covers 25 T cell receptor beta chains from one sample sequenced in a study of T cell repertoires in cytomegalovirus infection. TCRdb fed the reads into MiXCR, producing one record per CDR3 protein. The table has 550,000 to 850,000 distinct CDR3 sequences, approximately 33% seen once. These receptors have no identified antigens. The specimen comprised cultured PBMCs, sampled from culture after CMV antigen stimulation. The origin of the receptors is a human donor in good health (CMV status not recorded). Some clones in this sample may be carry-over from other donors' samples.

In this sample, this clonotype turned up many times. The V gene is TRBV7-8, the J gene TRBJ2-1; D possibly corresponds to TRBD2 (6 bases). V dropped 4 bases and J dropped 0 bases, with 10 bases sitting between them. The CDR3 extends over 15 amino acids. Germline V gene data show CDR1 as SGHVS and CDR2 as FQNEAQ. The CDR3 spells CASSSSVSSYNEQFF. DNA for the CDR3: TGTGCCAGCAGCTCTAGCGTTAGCTCCTACAATGAGCAGTTCTTC.

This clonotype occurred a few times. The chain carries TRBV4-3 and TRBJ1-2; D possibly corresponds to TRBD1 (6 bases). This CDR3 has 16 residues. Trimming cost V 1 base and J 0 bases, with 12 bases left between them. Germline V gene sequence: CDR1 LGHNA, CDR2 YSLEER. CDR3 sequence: CASSQVRRTANYGYTF. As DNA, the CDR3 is TGCGCCAGCAGCCAAGTTCGGCGGACAGCTAACTATGGCTACACCTTC.

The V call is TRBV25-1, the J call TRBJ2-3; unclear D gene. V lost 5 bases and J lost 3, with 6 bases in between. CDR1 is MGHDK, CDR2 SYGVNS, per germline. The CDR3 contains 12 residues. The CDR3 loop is CASSKGTDTQYF. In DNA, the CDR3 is TGTGCCAGCAGTAAAGGAACAGATACGCAGTATTTT. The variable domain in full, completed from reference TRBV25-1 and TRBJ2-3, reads EADIYQTPRYLVIGTGKKITLECSQTMGHDKMYWYQQDPGMELHLIHYSYGVNSTEKGDLSSESTVSRIRTEHFPLTLESARPSHTSQYLCASSKGTDTQYFGPGTRLTVL.

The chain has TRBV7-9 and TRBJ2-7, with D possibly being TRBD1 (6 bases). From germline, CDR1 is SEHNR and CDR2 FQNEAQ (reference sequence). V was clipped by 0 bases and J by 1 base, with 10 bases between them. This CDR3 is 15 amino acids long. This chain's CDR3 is CASSLAPDRSYEQYF. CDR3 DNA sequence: TGTGCCAGCAGCTTAGCCCCGGACAGATCCTACGAGCAGTACTTC.

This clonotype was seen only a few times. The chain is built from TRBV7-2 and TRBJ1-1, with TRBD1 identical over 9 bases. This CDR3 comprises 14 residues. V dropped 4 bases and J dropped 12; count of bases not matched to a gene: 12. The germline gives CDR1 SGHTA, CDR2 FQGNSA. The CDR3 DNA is TGTGCCAGCAGCTACACCCCCGGGACAGGGCTATCTTTCTTT. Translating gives CASSYTPGTGLSFF.

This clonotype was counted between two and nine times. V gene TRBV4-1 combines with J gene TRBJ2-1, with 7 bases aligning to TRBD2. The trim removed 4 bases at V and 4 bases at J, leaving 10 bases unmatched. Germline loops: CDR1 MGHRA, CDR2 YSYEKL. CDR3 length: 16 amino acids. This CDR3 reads CASSLMTSLKYNEQFF. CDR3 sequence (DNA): TGCGCCAGCAGCCTAATGACTAGCCTAAAATACAATGAGCAGTTCTTC.

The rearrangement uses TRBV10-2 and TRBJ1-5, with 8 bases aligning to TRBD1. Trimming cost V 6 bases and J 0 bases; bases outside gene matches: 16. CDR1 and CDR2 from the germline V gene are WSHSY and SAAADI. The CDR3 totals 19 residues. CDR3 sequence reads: CASRSFQDRARGSNQPQHF. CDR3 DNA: TGCGCCAGCAGAAGCTTTCAGGACAGGGCGAGGGGTAGCAATCAGCCCCAGCATTTT.

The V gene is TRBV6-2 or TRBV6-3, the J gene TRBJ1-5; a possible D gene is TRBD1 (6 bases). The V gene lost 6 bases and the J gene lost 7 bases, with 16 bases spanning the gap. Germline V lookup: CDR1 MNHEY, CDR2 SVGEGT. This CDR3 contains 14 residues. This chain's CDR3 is CASRSHRDRQPQHF. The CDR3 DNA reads TGTGCCAGCAGATCTCACAGGGATCGGCAGCCCCAGCATTTT.

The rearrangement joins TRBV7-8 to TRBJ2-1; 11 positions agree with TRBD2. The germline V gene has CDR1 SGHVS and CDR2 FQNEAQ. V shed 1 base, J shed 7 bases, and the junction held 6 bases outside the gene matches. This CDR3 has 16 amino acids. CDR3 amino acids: CASSLVSGGAGNEQFF. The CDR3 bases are TGTGCCAGCAGCTTAGTTAGCGGGGGGGCCGGGAATGAGCAGTTCTTC.

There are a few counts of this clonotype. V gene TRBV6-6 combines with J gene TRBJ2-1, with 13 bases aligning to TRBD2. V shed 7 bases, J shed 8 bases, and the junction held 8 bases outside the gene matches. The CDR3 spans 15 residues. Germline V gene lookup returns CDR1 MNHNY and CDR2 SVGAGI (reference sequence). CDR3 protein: CASTDGTSGNYEQFF. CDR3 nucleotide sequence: TGTGCCAGCACTGATGGGACTAGCGGGAACTATGAGCAGTTCTTC.

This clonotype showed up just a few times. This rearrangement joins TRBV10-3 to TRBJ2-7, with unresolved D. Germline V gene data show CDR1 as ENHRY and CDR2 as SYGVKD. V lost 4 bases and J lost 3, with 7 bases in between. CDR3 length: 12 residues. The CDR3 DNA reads TGTGCCATCAGTGTTGATGTCTACGAGCAGTACTTC. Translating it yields CAISVDVYEQYF.

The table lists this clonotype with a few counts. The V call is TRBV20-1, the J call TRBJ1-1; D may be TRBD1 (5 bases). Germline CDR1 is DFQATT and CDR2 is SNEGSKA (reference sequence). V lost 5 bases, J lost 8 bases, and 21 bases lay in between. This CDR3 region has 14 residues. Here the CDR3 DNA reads TGCAGTGCTGAACCACCCGGGACCCTCATCGAAGCTTTCTTT. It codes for CSAEPPGTLIEAFF.

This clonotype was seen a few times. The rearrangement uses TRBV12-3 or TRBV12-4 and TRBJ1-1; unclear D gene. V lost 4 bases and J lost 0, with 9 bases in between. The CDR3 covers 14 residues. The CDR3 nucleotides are TGTGCCAGCAGTTCCCTGAGGCTGAACACTGAAGCTTTCTTT. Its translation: CASSSLRLNTEAFF.

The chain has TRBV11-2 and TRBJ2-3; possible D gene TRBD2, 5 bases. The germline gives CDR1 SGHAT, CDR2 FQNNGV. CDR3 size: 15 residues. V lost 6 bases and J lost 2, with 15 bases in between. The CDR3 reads CASRYTSGITDTQYF. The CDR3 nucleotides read TGTGCCAGCAGATATACTAGTGGTATCACAGATACGCAGTATTTT.

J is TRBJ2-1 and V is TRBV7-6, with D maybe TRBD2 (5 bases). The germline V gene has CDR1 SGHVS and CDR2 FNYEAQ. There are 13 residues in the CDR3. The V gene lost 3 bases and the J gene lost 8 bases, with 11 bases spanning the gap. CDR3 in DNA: TGTGCCAGCAGCTTTTCCGGGATCGATGAGCAGTTCTTC. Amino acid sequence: CASSFSGIDEQFF.

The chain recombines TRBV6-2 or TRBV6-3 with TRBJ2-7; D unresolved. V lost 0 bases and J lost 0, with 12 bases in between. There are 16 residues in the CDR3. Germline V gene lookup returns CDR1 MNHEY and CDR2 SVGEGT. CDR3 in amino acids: CASSYSRRTTSYEQYF. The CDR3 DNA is TGTGCCAGCAGTTACTCCCGTCGGACGACCTCCTACGAGCAGTACTTC.

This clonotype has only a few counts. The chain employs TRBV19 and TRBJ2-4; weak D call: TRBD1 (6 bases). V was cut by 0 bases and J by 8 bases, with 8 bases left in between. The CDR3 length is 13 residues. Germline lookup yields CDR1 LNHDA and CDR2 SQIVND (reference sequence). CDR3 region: CASSIEGADIQYF. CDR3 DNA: TGTGCCAGTAGTATAGAGGGGGCTGACATTCAGTACTTC.

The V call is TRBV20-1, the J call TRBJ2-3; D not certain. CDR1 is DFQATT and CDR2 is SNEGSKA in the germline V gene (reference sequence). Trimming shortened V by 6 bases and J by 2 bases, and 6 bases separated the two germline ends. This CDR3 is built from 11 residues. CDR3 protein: CSARTTDTQYF. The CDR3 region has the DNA TGCAGTGCCCGTACCACAGATACGCAGTATTTT.

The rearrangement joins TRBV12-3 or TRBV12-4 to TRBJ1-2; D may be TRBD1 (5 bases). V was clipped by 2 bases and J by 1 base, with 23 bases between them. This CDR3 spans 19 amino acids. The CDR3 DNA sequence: TGTGCCAGCAGTTTACGGAGGGGTGCAGGGTCGATTCTTAACTATGGCTACACCTTC. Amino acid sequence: CASSLRRGAGSILNYGYTF.

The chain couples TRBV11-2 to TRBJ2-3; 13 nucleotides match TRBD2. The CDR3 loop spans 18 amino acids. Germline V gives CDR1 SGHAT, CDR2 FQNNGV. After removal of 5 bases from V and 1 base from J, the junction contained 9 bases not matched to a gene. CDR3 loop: CASSPYGLAGVRTDTQYF. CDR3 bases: TGTGCCAGCAGCCCCTACGGACTAGCGGGAGTACGCACAGATACGCAGTATTTT.

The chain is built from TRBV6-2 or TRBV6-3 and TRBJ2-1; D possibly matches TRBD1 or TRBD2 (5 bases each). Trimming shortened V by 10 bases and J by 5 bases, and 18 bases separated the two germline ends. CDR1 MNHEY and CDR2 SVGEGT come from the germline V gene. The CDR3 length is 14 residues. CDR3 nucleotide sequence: TGTGCCACCAAACCTACGATGGGGGACAATGAGCAGTTCTTC. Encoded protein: CATKPTMGDNEQFF.

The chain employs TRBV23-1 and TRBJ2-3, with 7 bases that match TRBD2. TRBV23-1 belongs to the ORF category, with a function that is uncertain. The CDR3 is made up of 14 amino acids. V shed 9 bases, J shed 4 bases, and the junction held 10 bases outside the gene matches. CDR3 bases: TGCGCCAGGAAGCGGGATATTGCGGCAGATACGCAGTATTTT. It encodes CARKRDIAADTQYF.

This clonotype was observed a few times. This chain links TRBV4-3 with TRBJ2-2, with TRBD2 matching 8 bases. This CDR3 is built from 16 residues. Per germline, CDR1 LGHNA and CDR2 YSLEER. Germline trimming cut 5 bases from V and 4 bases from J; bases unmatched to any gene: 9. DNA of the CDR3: TGCGCCAGCAGCGAAAGGACTAGCCGTTCCACCGGGGAGCTGTTTTTT. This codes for CASSERTSRSTGELFF.

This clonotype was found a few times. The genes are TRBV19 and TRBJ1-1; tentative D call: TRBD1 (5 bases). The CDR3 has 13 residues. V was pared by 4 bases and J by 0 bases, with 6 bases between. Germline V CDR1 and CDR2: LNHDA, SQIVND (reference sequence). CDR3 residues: CASSKGLNTEAFF. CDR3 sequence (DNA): TGTGCCAGTAGTAAGGGGTTGAACACTGAAGCTTTCTTT.

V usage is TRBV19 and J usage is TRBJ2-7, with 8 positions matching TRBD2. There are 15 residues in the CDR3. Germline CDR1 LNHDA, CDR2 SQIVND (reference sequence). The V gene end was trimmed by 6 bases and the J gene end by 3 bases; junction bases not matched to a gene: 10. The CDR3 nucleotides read TGTGCCAGTAGCCGTACTAGCGGACTAAACTACGAGCAGTACTTC. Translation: CASSRTSGLNYEQYF.